These 26 T cell receptor beta chains originate from one sample sequenced in a study of early stage breast cancer tumors. TCRdb's copy holds only in-frame clones and misses some; the assay was immunoSEQ multiplex PCR. This sample carries approximately 31,000 clones, roughly four fifths of them seen once, and the ten largest clones take around 10%. Sequenced sample: breast tumor tissue. These receptors all stem from a person in their thirties with breast cancer.

This clone was seen only a few times. The V gene is TRBV5-1, the J gene TRBJ2-7, with 9 bases fitting TRBD2. The V segment lost 9 bases and the J segment 6 bases; nucleotides outside the gene matches: 7. The CDR3 extends over 12 amino acids. Germline CDR1 is SGHRS and CDR2 is YFSETQ. The CDR3 sequence: CATRREGGEQYF. The CDR3 nucleotides read TGCGCCACTAGGCGGGAGGGAGGCGAGCAGTACTTC.

The chain uses TRBV10-1 and TRBJ1-1, with 8 nucleotides matching TRBD1. The CDR3 spans 14 residues. Trimming cost V 6 bases and J 3 bases; bases outside gene matches: 6. From germline, CDR1 is WNHNN and CDR2 SYGVQD (reference sequence). The DNA of the CDR3 is TGCGCCAGCAGAGCAGGGGGCGCGGACACTGAAGCTTTCTTT. It encodes CASRAGGADTEAFF.

This sequence joins TRBV5-4 and TRBJ2-7; a weak D match, TRBD2 (6 bases). The CDR3 has 14 amino acids. Germline V gene sequence: CDR1 SGHNT, CDR2 YYREEE (reference sequence). Between the trimmed V and J ends, which lost 0 bases and 3 bases, there was a span of 10 bases. The CDR3 sequence: CASSLEVGGYEQYF. The CDR3 DNA is TGTGCCAGCAGCTTGGAGGTGGGAGGCTACGAGCAGTACTTC.

V gene TRBV6-5 combines with J gene TRBJ1-2; D is possibly TRBD1 (5 bases). V gave up 2 bases and J gave up 14 bases, with 15 bases separating them. The germline V gene has CDR1 MNHEY and CDR2 SVGAGI. The CDR3 extends over 12 amino acids. CDR3 sequence (DNA): TGTGCCAGCAGTTACCCGATAGGAGGGGTGACCTTC. Translation gives CASSYPIGGVTF.

The chain has TRBV18 and TRBJ2-7; the D gene could be TRBD1 or TRBD2 (5 bases each). The CDR3 has 15 residues. Between the trimmed V and J ends, which lost 5 bases and 0 bases, there was a span of 14 bases. Per germline, CDR1 KGHSH and CDR2 LQKENI. This CDR3 reads CASSIGTSSSYEQYF. CDR3 nucleotide sequence: TGTGCCAGCTCAATCGGGACCTCGAGCTCCTACGAGCAGTACTTC.

This chain uses TRBV18 with TRBJ1-1; a weak D match, TRBD1 (6 bases). V lost 4 bases and J lost 6, with 15 bases in between. This CDR3 contains 14 residues. Germline CDR1 and CDR2: KGHSH and LQKENI. CDR3 coding DNA: TGTGCCAGCTCACTACAGGGTGATGGAGCTGAAGCTTTCTTT. Its protein product is CASSLQGDGAEAFF.

V usage is TRBV7-8 and J usage is TRBJ2-1, with D maybe TRBD2 (6 bases). Trimming removed 5 bases at V and 10 bases at J, with 21 bases between. This CDR3 has 15 residues. Germline V gives CDR1 SGHVS, CDR2 FQNEAQ. As DNA, the CDR3 is TGTGCCAGCAGCCCATACTTCGGGACTCAGGGCGAGCAGTTCTTC. Translated: CASSPYFGTQGEQFF.

This chain joins TRBV5-8 and TRBJ1-1; D not certain. CDR3 size: 13 residues. V lost 0 bases and J lost 4, with 7 bases in between. The germline V gene encodes CDR1 SGHTS and CDR2 YDEGEE. The CDR3 DNA reads as TGTGCCAGCAGCTTGGTGCCGGCCACTGAAGCTTTCTTT. It codes for CASSLVPATEAFF.

J is TRBJ1-1 and V is TRBV7-2, with a tentative D call TRBD1 (5 bases). The V end was cut by 5 bases, the J end by 1 base, with 14 bases between. The CDR3 length is 15 residues. Germline values: CDR1 SGHTA, CDR2 FQGNSA. The DNA for the CDR3 is TGTGCCAGCAGCCGCACCGGGACGGCGAACACTGAAGCTTTCTTT. It codes for CASSRTGTANTEAFF.

This clone was counted a single time. The chain's CDR3 is CASSLDPDGELFF. The CDR3 region has the DNA TGTGCCAGCTCACTTGACCCCGACGGGGAGCTGTTTTTT. This chain links TRBV18 with TRBJ2-2; the D is unclear. Deletions cut 4 bases from V and 7 bases from J, with 10 bases between. The CDR3 is 13 amino acids. CDR1 and CDR2 from the germline V gene are KGHSH and LQKENI.

CDR3 bases: TGTGCCAGCAGAATCACTACAGGGAACACTGAAGCTTTCTTT. Translated: CASRITTGNTEAFF. This chain uses TRBV28 with TRBJ1-1, with D possibly TRBD1 on 5 matching bases. Trimming shortened V by 6 bases and J by 1 base, and 12 bases separated the two germline ends. The CDR3 spans 14 residues. The germline CDR1 and CDR2 sequences are MDHEN and SYDVKM.

With respect to this clone: Other nucleotide sequences in the sample specify the same CDR3. The chain links TRBV20-1 to TRBJ2-1; no clear D. The CDR3 runs to 11 residues. CDR1 DFQATT and CDR2 SNEGSKA come from the germline V gene (reference sequence). Between the trimmed V and J ends, which lost 0 bases and 7 bases, there was a span of 4 bases. The CDR3 is CSARENNEQFF. The CDR3 DNA reads TGCAGTGCTAGAGAAAATAATGAGCAGTTCTTC.

V usage is TRBV7-9 and J usage is TRBJ2-1; 15 bases map to TRBD2. The CDR3 consists of 17 residues. The trim removed 3 bases at V and 9 bases at J, leaving 9 bases unmatched. Germline assignment: CDR1 SEHNR and CDR2 FQNEAQ (reference sequence). Written as DNA, the CDR3 is TGTGCCAGCAGCTTGTCCGGGACTAGCGGGAGGTCCGGTGAGCAGTTCTTC. It encodes CASSLSGTSGRSGEQFF.

The V call is TRBV11-3, the J call TRBJ2-2; no firm D call. This CDR3 region has 14 residues. Germline assignment: CDR1 SGHNT and CDR2 YENEEA. V was cut by 0 bases and J by 5 bases, with 7 bases left in between. CDR3 nucleotide sequence: TGTGCCAGCAGCTTAGATTATATAACCGGGGAGCTGTTTTTT. Encoded protein: CASSLDYITGELFF.

A few counts support this clone. The V gene is TRBV2, the J gene TRBJ2-2, with a weak D call TRBD2 (7 bases). CDR1 and CDR2 from the germline V gene are SNHLY and FYNNEI. Trimming stripped 8 bases from V and 2 bases from J, with 12 bases between. The CDR3 contains 14 residues. The CDR3 coding sequence is TGTGCCAGCGGGGAGGGGGGCAACACCGGGGAGCTGTTTTTT. Amino acid sequence: CASGEGGNTGELFF.

The V call is TRBV11-2, the J call TRBJ2-1; D may match TRBD1 or TRBD2 (5 bases each). This CDR3 is built from 14 residues. Germline V lookup: CDR1 SGHAT, CDR2 FQNNGV. Trimming stripped 5 bases from V and 1 base from J, with 9 bases between. CDR3 in DNA: TGTGCCAGCAGCCCGTGGGGGTCCTACAATGAGCAGTTCTTC. Translating it yields CASSPWGSYNEQFF. Full variable domain (outside the CDR3, taken from reference TRBV11-2 and TRBJ2-1): EAGVAQSPRYKIIEKRQSVAFWCNPISGHATLYWYQQILGQGPKLLIQFQNNGVVDDSQLPKDRFSAERLKGVDSTLKIQPAKLEDSAVYLCASSPWGSYNEQFFGPGTRLTVL.

The CDR3 DNA follows: TGTGCCACCAGCAGACGACTAGCGGGAGGGCCTGCCTACAATGAGCAGTTCTTC. Translated: CATSRRLAGGPAYNEQFF. V usage is TRBV15 and J usage is TRBJ2-1; 14 nucleotides line up with TRBD2. The CDR3 loop spans 18 amino acids. The V gene's germline CDR1 is LNHNV and CDR2 YYDKDF (reference sequence). V shed 2 bases and J 2 bases; nucleotides not matched to a gene: 5.

V usage is TRBV4-2 and J usage is TRBJ2-1, with 7 bases aligning to TRBD1. The J segment lost 5 bases and the V segment lost 2 bases, leaving 3 bases of the junction unmatched. Germline V gives CDR1 LGHNA, CDR2 YNFKEQ. This CDR3 has 14 residues. The CDR3 protein is CASSQPQGDNEQFF. DNA of the CDR3: TGTGCCAGCAGCCAACCCCAGGGGGACAATGAGCAGTTCTTC.

V gene TRBV7-7 combines with J gene TRBJ2-5; no definite D call. V was cut by 5 bases and J by 1 base, with 11 bases left in between. CDR1 and CDR2 (germline): SSHAT, FNYEAQ (reference sequence). The CDR3 spans 14 residues. The chain's CDR3 is CASSRSSGQETQYF. The CDR3 bases are TGTGCCAGCAGCCGTAGTTCAGGCCAAGAGACCCAGTACTTC.

This chain uses TRBV9 with TRBJ2-3, with D possibly called TRBD1 or TRBD2 (6 bases each). CDR3 size: 15 residues. V was pared by 0 bases and J by 6 bases, with 14 bases between. The germline V gene has CDR1 SGDLS and CDR2 YYNGEE. The CDR3 DNA follows: TGTGCCAGCAGCGTAGATGGGCAGGGGAGGGATACGCAGTATTTT. This codes for CASSVDGQGRDTQYF.

This clone has just a few counts. DNA for the CDR3: TGTGCCTGGAGTGAACCCTCGAGTACCTATGGCTACACCTTC. Amino acids: CAWSEPSSTYGYTF. The chain joins TRBV30 to TRBJ1-2; D is uncertain. The CDR3 covers 14 residues. Germline loops: CDR1 GTSNPN, CDR2 SVGIG (reference sequence). V dropped 1 base and J dropped 4 bases, with 13 bases sitting between them.

The chain combines TRBV7-2 with TRBJ1-1; D is unresolved. V was shortened by 0 bases and J by 8 bases, with 13 bases between the two germline ends. Germline V gives CDR1 SGHTA, CDR2 FQGNSA. The CDR3 contains 14 residues. The CDR3 DNA reads TGTGCCAGCAGCTTAGCCCTCAGCGTAAGGGAAGCTTTCTTT. Translation: CASSLALSVREAFF.

A few counts support this clone. V usage is TRBV5-1 and J usage is TRBJ1-4, with a weak D call TRBD1 (6 bases). The CDR3 contains 14 residues. V was clipped by 3 bases and J by 6 bases, with 12 bases between them. Germline values: CDR1 SGHRS, CDR2 YFSETQ. The CDR3 region has the DNA TGCGCCAGCAGCTCACGAGGGGGTGATGAAAAACTGTTTTTT. Translated: CASSSRGGDEKLFF.

In this sample, this clone turned up a few times. This chain uses TRBV5-1 with TRBJ1-2; TRBD1 matches 8 bases. This CDR3 contains 14 residues. Losses at the gene ends were 4 bases for V and 3 bases for J; bases not matched to a gene: 5. Germline CDR1 SGHRS, CDR2 YFSETQ. The CDR3 DNA is TGCGCCAGCAGCCAAGAGGGACAGGACTATGGCTACACCTTC. The encoded protein is CASSQEGQDYGYTF.

V and J are TRBV7-5 and TRBJ2-1. TRBV7-5 is a pseudogene. The CDR3 sequence is 15 residues long. In DNA form, the CDR3 reads TGTGTCAGAAGCTTAGCCGGGACCAACCACATAGAGCAGTTCTTC. It codes for CVRSLAGTNHIEQFF.

The chain carries TRBV5-4 and TRBJ1-6, with D uncertain. The CDR3 is 11 amino acids. CDR1 SGHNT and CDR2 YYREEE come from the germline V gene (reference sequence). V lost 2 bases to trimming and J lost 14 bases, with 8 bases between them. CDR3 coding DNA: TGTGCCAGCAGCTTCGGAGGCACCCTCCACTTT. Translation gives CASSFGGTLHF.